The 5 T cell receptor beta chains presented below share a single source sample, sequenced in a study of Ad26.COV2.S vaccination and SARS-CoV-2 variants. Sequencing was performed with immunoSEQ multiplex PCR; in TCRdb, only in-frame clones are kept and a portion is missing. The sample consists of over 400,000 clones, about 90% of them appearing once. The treatment: some 20 received Ad26.COV2.S at low or high dose, single or two shots; roughly 5 received placebo; per-sample allocation not given. After the first vaccine or placebo injection, samples were drawn on day 63. The sample in question was peripheral blood, obtained in a trial of Ad26.COV2.S vaccine versus placebo. The receptors derive from a person between 18 and 65 years old who received the Ad26.COV2.S COVID-19 vaccine or a placebo.

The chain joins TRBV7-8 to TRBJ1-1, with no clear D. CDR1 is SGHVS, CDR2 FQNEAQ, per germline. This CDR3 has 15 amino acids. Trimming cost V 4 bases and J 5 bases, with 17 bases left between them. CDR3 sequence reads: CASSSNTGLGTEAFF. DNA for the CDR3: TGTGCCAGCAGCTCAAACACGGGCCTGGGGACTGAAGCTTTCTTT.

This chain links TRBV18 with TRBJ2-5; maybe TRBD1 (5 bases). Per germline, CDR1 KGHSH and CDR2 LQKENI. Trimming took off 5 bases at V and 7 bases at J, with 11 bases between the two ends. This CDR3 comprises 12 residues. The CDR3 DNA follows: TGTGCCAGCTCATCAAGCCAGGGGACCCAGTACTTC. Translated, it gives CASSSSQGTQYF.

This chain uses TRBV27 with TRBJ1-1, with D possibly being TRBD1 (5 bases). V was pared by 5 bases and J by 6 bases, with 13 bases between. The V gene's germline CDR1 is MNHEY and CDR2 SMNVEV (reference sequence). The CDR3 length is 13 residues. CDR3 nucleotide sequence: TGTGCCAGCAGTCAGGGCGGAGTGGCTGAAGCTTTCTTT. Its translation is CASSQGGVAEAFF.

This sequence joins TRBV27 and TRBJ2-5, with 9 nucleotides matching TRBD2. V trimming: 6 bases; J trimming: 4 bases; junction bases outside the gene matches: 6. In germline, CDR1 is MNHEY, CDR2 SMNVEV (reference sequence). This CDR3 is built from 14 residues. In DNA form, the CDR3 reads TGTGCCAGCAGAACGGGACTAGCTGGAGAGACCCAGTACTTC. Translated, it gives CASRTGLAGETQYF.

The chain combines TRBV13 with TRBJ2-5; a possible D gene is TRBD2 (5 bases). Germline V gene sequence: CDR1 PRHDT, CDR2 FYEKMQ (reference sequence). Trimming removed 8 bases at V and 5 bases at J, with 12 bases between. CDR3 length: 12 amino acids. CDR3 residues: CASAGGIETQYF. CDR3 DNA: TGTGCCAGCGCGGGTGGGATCGAGACCCAGTACTTC.